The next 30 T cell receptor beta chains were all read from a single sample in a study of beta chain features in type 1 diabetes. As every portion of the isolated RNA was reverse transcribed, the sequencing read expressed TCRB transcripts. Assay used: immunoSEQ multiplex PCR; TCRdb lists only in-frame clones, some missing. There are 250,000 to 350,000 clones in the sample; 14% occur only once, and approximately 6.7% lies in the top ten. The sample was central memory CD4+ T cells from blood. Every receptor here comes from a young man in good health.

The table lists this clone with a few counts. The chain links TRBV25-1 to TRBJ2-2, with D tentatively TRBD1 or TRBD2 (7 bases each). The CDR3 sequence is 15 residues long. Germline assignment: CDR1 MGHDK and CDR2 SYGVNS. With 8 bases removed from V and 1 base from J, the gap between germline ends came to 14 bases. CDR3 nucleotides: TGTGCCAGCTTTCAGGGGGGGTGGAACACCGGGGAGCTGTTTTTT. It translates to CASFQGGWNTGELFF.

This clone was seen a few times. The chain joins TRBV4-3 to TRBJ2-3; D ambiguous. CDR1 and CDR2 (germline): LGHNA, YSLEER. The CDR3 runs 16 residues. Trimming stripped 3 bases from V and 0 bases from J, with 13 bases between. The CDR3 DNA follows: TGCGCCAGCAGCCAGGGGATTGACCTAAGCACAGATACGCAGTATTTT. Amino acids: CASSQGIDLSTDTQYF.

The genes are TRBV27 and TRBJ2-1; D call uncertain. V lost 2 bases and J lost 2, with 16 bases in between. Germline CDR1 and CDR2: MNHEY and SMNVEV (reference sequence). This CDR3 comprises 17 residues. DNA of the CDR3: TGTGCCAGCAGTTTAAATTCGTACAGTTTGGCCTACAATGAGCAGTTCTTC. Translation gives CASSLNSYSLAYNEQFF.

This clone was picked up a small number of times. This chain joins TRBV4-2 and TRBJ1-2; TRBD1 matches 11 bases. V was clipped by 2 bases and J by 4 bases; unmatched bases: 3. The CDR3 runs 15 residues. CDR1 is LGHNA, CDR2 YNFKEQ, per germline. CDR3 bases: TGTGCCAGCAGCCAACCCGGGACAGGGGGCTATGGCTACACCTTC. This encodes CASSQPGTGGYGYTF.

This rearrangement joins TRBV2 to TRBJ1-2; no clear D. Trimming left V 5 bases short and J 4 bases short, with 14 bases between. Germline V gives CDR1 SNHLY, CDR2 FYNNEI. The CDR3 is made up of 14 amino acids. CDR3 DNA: TGTGCCAGCAGTTCAACCCCTGAGGTCTATGGCTACACCTTC. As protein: CASSSTPEVYGYTF.

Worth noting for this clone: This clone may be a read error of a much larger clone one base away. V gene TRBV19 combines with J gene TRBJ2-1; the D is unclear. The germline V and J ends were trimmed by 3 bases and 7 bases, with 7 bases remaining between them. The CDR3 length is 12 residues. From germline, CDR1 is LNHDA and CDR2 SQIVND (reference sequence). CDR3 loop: CASSMARNEQFF. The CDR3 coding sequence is TGTGCCAGTAGTATGGCCAGAAATGAGCAGTTCTTC.

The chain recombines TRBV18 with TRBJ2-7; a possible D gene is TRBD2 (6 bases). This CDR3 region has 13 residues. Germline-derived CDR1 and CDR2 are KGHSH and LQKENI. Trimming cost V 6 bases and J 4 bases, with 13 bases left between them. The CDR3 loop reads CASSLTRDYEQYV. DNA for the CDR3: TGTGCCAGCTCGCTGACTAGGGATTACGAGCAGTACGTC.

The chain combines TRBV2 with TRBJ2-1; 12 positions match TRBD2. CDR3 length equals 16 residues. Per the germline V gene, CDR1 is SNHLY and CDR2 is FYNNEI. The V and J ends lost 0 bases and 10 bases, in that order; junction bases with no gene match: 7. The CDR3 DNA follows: TGTGCCAGCAGTGAAGCTTCACTAGCGGGAGGAGGCGAGCAGTTCTTC. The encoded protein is CASSEASLAGGGEQFF.

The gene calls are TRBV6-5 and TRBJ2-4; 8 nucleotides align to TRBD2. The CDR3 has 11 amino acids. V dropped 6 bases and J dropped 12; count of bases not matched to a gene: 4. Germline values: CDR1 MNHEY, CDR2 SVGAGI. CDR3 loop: CASSLREGQYF. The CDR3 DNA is TGTGCCAGCAGCCTCCGGGAGGGTCAGTACTTC.

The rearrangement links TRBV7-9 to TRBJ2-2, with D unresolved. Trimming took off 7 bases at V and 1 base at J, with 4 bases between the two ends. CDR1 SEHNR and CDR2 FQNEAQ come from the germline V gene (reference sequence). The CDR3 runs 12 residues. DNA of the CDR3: TGTGCCAGCAATGAGAACACCGGGGAGCTGTTTTTT. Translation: CASNENTGELFF.

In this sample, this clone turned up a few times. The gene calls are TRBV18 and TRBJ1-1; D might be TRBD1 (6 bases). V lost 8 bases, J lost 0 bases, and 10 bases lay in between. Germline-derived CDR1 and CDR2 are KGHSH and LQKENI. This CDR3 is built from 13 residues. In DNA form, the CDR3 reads TGTGCCAGCCTACAGGGAATGAACACTGAAGCTTTCTTT. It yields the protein CASLQGMNTEAFF.

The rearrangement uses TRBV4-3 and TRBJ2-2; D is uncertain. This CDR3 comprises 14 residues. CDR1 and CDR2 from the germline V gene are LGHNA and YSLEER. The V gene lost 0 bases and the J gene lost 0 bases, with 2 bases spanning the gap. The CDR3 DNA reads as TGCGCCAGCAGCCAAGAGGCGAACACCGGGGAGCTGTTTTTT. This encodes CASSQEANTGELFF.

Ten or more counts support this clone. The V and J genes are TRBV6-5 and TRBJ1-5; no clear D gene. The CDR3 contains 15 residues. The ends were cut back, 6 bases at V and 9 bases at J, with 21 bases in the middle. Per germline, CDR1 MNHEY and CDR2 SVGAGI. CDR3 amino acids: CASSPQPAEHWPQHF. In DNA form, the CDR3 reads TGTGCCAGCAGCCCACAGCCGGCCGAGCATTGGCCCCAGCATTTT.

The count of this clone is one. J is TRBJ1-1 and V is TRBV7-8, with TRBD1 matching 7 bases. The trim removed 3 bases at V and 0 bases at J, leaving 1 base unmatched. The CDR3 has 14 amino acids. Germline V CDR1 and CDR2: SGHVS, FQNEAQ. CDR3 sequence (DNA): TGTGCCAGCAGCTTCGGGACAGTGAACACTGAAGCTTTCTTT. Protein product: CASSFGTVNTEAFF.

CDR3 sequence (DNA): TGTGCCAGCAGCCCCCGGACAGGGACGGTTTGGGAGACCCAGTACTTC. This translates into CASSPRTGTVWETQYF. The J gene is TRBJ2-5, the V gene TRBV14, with 8 bases matching TRBD1. The length of the CDR3 is 16 residues. Germline loops: CDR1 SGHDN, CDR2 FVKESK. J gave up 5 bases and V 4 bases, and 12 bases lay outside the gene matches.

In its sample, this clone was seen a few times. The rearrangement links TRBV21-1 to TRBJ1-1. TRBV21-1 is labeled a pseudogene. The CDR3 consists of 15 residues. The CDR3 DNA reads TGTGCCAGCAACATAGAGCATAGGGCTCGCGGCGTAGCTTTCTTT. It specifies CASNIEHRARGVAFF.

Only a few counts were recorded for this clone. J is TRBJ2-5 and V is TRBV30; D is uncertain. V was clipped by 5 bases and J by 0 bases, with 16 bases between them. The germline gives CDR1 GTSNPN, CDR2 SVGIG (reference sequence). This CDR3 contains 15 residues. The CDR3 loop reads CAWQNGRAYQETQYF. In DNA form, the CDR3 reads TGTGCCTGGCAAAACGGACGGGCGTACCAAGAGACCCAGTACTTC.

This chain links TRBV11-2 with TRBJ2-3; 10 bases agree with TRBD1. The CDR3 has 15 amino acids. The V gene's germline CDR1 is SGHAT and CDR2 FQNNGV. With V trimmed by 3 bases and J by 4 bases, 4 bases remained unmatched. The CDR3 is CASSLETGGADTQYF. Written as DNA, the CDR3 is TGTGCCAGCAGCTTGGAGACAGGGGGCGCAGATACGCAGTATTTT.

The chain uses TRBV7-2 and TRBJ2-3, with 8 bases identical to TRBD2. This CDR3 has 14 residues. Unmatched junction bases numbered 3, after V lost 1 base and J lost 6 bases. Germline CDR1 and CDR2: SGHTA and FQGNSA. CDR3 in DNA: TGTGCCAGCAGCTTAGTGGCGGGGGGTGATACGCAGTATTTT. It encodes CASSLVAGGDTQYF.

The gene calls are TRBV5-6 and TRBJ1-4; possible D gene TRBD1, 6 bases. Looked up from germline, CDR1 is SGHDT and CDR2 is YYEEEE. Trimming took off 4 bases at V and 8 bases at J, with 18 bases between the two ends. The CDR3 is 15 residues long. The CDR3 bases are TGTGCCAGCAGCATCCGAGGGGGGGCGCGAGAAAAACTGTTTTTT. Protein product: CASSIRGGAREKLFF.

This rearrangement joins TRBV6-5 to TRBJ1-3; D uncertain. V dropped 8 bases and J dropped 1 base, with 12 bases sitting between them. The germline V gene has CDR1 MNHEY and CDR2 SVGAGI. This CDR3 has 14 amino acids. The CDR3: CASHIGGSGNTIYF. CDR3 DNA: TGTGCCAGCCATATTGGCGGTTCTGGAAACACCATATATTTT.

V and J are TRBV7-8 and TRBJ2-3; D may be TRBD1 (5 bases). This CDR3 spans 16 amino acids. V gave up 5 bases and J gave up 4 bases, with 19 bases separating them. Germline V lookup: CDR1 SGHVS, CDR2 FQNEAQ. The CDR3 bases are TGTGCCAGCAGCGCCCAGGCGGCGTGGGGCTCAGATACGCAGTATTTT. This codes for CASSAQAAWGSDTQYF.

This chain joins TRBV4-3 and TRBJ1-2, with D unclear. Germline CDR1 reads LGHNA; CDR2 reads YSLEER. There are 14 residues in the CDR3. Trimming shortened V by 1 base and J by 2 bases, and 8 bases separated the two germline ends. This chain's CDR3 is CASSQGVGNYGYTF. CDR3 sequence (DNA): TGCGCCAGCAGCCAAGGGGTAGGGAACTATGGCTACACCTTC.

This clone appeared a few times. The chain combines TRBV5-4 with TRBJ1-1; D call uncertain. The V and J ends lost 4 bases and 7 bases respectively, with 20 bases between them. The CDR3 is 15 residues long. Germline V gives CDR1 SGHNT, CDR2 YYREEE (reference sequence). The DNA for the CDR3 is TGTGCCAGCAGCCAAGATTTAACCGGTATAGGTGAAGCTTTCTTT. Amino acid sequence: CASSQDLTGIGEAFF. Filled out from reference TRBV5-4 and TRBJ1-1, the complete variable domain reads ETGVTQSPTHLIKTRGQQVTLRCSSQSGHNTVSWYQQALGQGPQFIFQYYREEENGRGNFPPRFSGLQFPNYSSELNVNALELDDSALYLCASSQDLTGIGEAFFGQGTRLTVV.

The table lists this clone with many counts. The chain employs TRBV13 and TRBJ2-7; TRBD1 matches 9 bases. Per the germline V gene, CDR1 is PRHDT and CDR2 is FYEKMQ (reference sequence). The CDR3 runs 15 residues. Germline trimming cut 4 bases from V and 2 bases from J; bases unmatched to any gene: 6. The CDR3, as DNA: TGTGCCAGCAGCTCGCCCCGGACAGGGGCCTACGAGCAGTACTTC. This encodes CASSSPRTGAYEQYF.

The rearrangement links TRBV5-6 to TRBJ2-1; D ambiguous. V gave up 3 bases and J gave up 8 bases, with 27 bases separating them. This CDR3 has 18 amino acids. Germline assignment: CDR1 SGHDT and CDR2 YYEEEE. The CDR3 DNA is TGTGCCAGCAGCTCAGGTGGGCCTGGTGAACCTCGAATCGATGAGCAGTTCTTC. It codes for CASSSGGPGEPRIDEQFF.

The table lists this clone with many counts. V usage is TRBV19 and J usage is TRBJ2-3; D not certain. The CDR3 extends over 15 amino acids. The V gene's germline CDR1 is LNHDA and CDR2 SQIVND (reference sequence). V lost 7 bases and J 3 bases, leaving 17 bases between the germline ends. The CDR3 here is CASTTSPSLTDTQYF. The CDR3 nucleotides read TGTGCCAGTACGACAAGCCCTTCCTTAACAGATACGCAGTATTTT.

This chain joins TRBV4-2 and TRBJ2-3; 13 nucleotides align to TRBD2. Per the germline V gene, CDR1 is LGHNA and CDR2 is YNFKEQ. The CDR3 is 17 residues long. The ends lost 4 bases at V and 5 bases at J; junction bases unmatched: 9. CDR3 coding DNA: TGTGCCAGCAGCCGAAACCCGCGGACTAGCGGGGGAGATACGCAGTATTTT. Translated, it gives CASSRNPRTSGGDTQYF.

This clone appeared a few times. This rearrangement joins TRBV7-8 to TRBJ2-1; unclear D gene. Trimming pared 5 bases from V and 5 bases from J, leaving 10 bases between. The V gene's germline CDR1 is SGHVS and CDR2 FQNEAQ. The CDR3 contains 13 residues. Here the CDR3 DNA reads TGTGCCAGCAGCAAAGAAAGAGACAATGAGCAGTTCTTC. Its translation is CASSKERDNEQFF.

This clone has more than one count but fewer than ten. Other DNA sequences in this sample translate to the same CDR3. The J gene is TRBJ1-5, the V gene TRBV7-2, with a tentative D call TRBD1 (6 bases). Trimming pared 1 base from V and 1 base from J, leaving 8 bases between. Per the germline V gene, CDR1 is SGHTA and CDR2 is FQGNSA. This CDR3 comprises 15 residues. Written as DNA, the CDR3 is TGTGCCAGCAGCTTAGTAGGGGGGAGCAATCAGCCCCAGCATTTT. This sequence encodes CASSLVGGSNQPQHF.